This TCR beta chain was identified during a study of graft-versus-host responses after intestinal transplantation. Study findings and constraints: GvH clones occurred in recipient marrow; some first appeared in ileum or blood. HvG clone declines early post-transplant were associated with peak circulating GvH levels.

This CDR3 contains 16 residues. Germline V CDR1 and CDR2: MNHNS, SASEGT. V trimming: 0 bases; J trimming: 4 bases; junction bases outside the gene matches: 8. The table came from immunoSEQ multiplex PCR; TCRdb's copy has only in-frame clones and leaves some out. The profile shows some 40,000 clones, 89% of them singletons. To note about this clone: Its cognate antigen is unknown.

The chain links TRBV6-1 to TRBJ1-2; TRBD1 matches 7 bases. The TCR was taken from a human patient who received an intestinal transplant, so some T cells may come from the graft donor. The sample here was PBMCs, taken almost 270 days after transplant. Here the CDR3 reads CASSEATTGIGYGYTF. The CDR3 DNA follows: TGTGCCAGCAGTGAAGCCACGACAGGGATTGGCTATGGCTACACCTTC.